One and the same sample provided the 10 T cell receptor delta chains below, sequenced in a study of Vδ1+ human thymocytes (dated by TCRdb to about 2018). Here is what the overall study found, with its caveats: The thymic TRG and TRD repertoires appeared highly polyclonal, with Gaussian CDR3 length distributions, in contrast to the oligoclonal repertoires of peripheral blood.

These TCRs are of unknown antigen specificity. Sequencing was carried out with an Illumina MiSeq. RNA extraction was carried out with the RNeasy mini kit, and reverse transcription was then done using Superscript III. Multiplex PCR was used to generate CDR3 amplicons, with pooled V-gene forward primers and a constant-region reverse primer carrying Illumina adaptor overhangs. For TCRdb, the public reads were processed anew by CATT, and duplicate DNA sequences were folded into one row. In all, the sample holds roughly 50,000 delta-chain clones, and more than 15% of those were seen once. The ten largest make up 0.5% of the sample. The sequenced sample consisted of Vdelta1+ gamma-delta thymocytes from the thymus. Per the publication, the cell subset or site label means: FACS-sorted CD3+ TCRalphabeta- TCRVdelta1+ TCRVdelta2- thymocytes. These receptor sequences come from a boy less than two years old who had congenital heart surgery.

The chain carries TRDV1 and TRDJ1; 13 bases are a match to TRDD3. This CDR3 is 23 amino acids long. Germline V gene lookup returns CDR1 TSWWSYY and CDR2 QGS. Trimming at V came to 1 base and at J to 1 base, leaving 21 bases not matched to a gene. The CDR3 region is CALGEPTGVDWGIRLRGTDKLIF. Here the CDR3 DNA reads TGTGCTCTTGGGGAACCGACAGGGGTCGACTGGGGGATACGCCTCCGAGGCACCGATAAACTCATCTTT.

The rearrangement links TRDV1 to TRDJ1; no reliable D call. The V gene lost 1 base and the J gene lost 1 base, with 10 bases spanning the gap. Germline CDR1 TSWWSYY, CDR2 QGS. This CDR3 is 15 amino acids long. CDR3 DNA: TGTGCTCTTGGGGAACCCCGGAGGTGCACCGATAAACTCATCTTT. Protein: CALGEPRRCTDKLIF.

This clone was counted between two and nine times. The chain recombines TRDV1 with TRDJ1; tentative D call: TRDD2 (6 bases). V lost 0 bases and J lost 4, with 21 bases in between. Per the germline V gene, CDR1 is TSWWSYY and CDR2 is QGS. This CDR3 comprises 18 residues. The CDR3 nucleotides read TGTGCTCTTGGGGAACTATCTGACCTTCCGACTACGGGCGATAAACTCATCTTT. Protein sequence: CALGELSDLPTTGDKLIF.

The V and J genes are TRDV1 and TRDJ1, with 9 bases identical to TRDD3. Unmatched junction bases numbered 6, after V lost 0 bases and J lost 1 base. There are 17 residues in the CDR3. The germline CDR1 and CDR2 sequences are TSWWSYY and QGS. The DNA of the CDR3 is TGTGCTCTTGGGGAACTAATACTGGGGGACCCCACCGATAAACTCATCTTT. Translated, it gives CALGELILGDPTDKLIF.

A few counts support this clone. This sequence joins TRDV2 and TRDJ1, with 11 positions matching TRDD3. Germline V gives CDR1 GEAIGNYY, CDR2 EKD. The CDR3 consists of 22 residues. Unmatched junction bases numbered 29, after V lost 5 bases and J lost 4 bases. The CDR3 DNA reads TGTGCCTGTGCAAACCCACTCCGGGAGGTTTACTGGGGGATAATAGGTGGCGATAAACTCATCTTT. Protein product: CACANPLREVYWGIIGGDKLIF.

This clone was detected a few times. V is TRDV1 and J is TRDJ1; D might be TRDD3 (5 bases). There are 14 residues in the CDR3. Trimming stripped 4 bases from V and 3 bases from J, with 12 bases between. Germline V gives CDR1 TSWWSYY, CDR2 QGS. The CDR3: CALGANLGPDKLIF. The CDR3, as DNA: TGTGCTCTTGGGGCTAACCTGGGACCCGATAAACTCATCTTT.

This rearrangement joins TRDV1 to TRDJ1, with 9 bases identical to TRDD2. V trimming: 5 bases; J trimming: 0 bases; junction bases outside the gene matches: 10. Germline CDR1 and CDR2: TSWWSYY and QGS. This CDR3 has 17 amino acids. Written as DNA, the CDR3 is TGTGCTCTTGGGACTACCTTCCTACGGTCGCACACCGATAAACTCATCTTT. This codes for CALGTTFLRSHTDKLIF.

V is TRDV1 and J is TRDJ1; TRDD3 matches at 10 bases. The CDR3 spans 17 residues. From germline, CDR1 is TSWWSYY and CDR2 QGS. The J segment lost 2 bases and the V segment lost 5 bases, leaving 11 bases of the junction unmatched. The CDR3 bases are TGTGCTCTTGGGTATGATCGCTGGGGGATATGGACCGATAAACTCATCTTT. As protein: CALGYDRWGIWTDKLIF.

The genes are TRDV1 and TRDJ1, with 10 bases that match TRDD3. The ends lost 6 bases at V and 0 bases at J; junction bases unmatched: 28. The CDR3 is made up of 23 amino acids. Germline CDR1 TSWWSYY, CDR2 QGS. The CDR3 region is CALGRTPPRLSLLGDPYTDKLIF. CDR3 DNA: TGTGCTCTTGGAAGAACCCCACCTAGGCTAAGCCTACTGGGGGATCCCTACACCGATAAACTCATCTTT.

This clone was counted between two and nine times. The genes are TRAV29/DV5 and TRDJ2; no firm D call. The CDR3 contains 17 residues. Looked up from germline, CDR1 is NSMFDY and CDR2 is ISSIKDK. V was shortened by 0 bases and J by 9 bases, with 24 bases between the two germline ends. The CDR3 DNA is TGTGCAGCAAGCGATTATATTGAAGGTCACCCCGTGACACAACTCTTCTTT. Encoded protein: CAASDYIEGHPVTQLFF.